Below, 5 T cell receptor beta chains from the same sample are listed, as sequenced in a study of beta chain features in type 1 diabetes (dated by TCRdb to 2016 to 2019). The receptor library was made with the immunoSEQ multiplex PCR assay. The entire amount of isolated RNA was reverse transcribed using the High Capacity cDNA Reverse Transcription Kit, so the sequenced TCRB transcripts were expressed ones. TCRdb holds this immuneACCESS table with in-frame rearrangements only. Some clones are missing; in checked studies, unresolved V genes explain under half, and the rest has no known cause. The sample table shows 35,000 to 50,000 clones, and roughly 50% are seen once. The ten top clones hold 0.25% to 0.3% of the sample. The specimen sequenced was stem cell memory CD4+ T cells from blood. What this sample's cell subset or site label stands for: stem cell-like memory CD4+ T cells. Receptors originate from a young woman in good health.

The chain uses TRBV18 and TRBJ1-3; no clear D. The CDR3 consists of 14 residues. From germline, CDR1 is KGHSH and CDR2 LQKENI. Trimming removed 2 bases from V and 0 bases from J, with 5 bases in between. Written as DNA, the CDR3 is TGTGCCAGCTCACCAACAGTCTCTGGAAACACCATATATTTT. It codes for CASSPTVSGNTIYF.

The CDR3 is CASSWGLADNEQFF. The CDR3 DNA reads as TGTGCCAGCAGCTGGGGACTAGCGGACAATGAGCAGTTCTTC. V is TRBV7-2 and J is TRBJ2-1; 11 positions match TRBD2. Trimming at V came to 4 bases and at J to 5 bases, leaving 1 base not matched to a gene. CDR1 is SGHTA and CDR2 is FQGNSA in the germline V gene. This CDR3 contains 14 residues.

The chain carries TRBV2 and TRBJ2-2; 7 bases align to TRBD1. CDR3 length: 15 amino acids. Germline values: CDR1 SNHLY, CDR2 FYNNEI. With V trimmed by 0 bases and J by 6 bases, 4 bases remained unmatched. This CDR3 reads CASSEAQTGPGELFF. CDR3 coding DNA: TGTGCCAGCAGTGAAGCGCAGACAGGGCCCGGGGAGCTGTTTTTT.

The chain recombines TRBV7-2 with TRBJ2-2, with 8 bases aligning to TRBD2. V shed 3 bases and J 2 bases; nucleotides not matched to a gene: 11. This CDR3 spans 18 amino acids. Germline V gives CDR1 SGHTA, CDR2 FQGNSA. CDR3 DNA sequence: TGTGCCAGCAGCTTTTTGCGCCTAGCGGGCCTCAACACCGGGGAGCTGTTTTTT. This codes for CASSFLRLAGLNTGELFF.

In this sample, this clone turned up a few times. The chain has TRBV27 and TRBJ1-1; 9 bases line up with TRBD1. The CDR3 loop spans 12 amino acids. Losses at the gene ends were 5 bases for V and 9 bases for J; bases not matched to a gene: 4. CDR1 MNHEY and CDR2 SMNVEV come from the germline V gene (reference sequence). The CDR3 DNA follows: TGTGCCAGCAGTCCAGGGACAGGGAAAGCTTTCTTT. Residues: CASSPGTGKAFF.